One and the same sample provided the 14 T cell receptor beta chains below, sequenced in a study of blood T cell repertoires in COVID-19. TCRdb's copy holds only in-frame clones and misses some; the assay was immunoSEQ multiplex PCR. The sample records 150,000 to 180,000 clones, 70% to 85% being singletons. Sequenced: peripheral blood. The receptors come from a woman aged 60-70 years with acute or convalescent COVID-19.

V is TRBV18 and J is TRBJ1-1, with D uncertain. The CDR3 is made up of 15 amino acids. V lost 0 bases and J 0 bases, leaving 8 bases between the germline ends. In germline, CDR1 is KGHSH, CDR2 LQKENI. The CDR3: CASSPPTRVNTEAFF. DNA of the CDR3: TGTGCCAGCTCACCACCGACAAGAGTGAACACTGAAGCTTTCTTT.

The chain joins TRBV27 to TRBJ2-1, with D perhaps matching TRBD1 (6 bases). The CDR3 runs 13 residues. Trimming cost V 5 bases and J 8 bases, with 13 bases left between them. Per germline, CDR1 MNHEY and CDR2 SMNVEV (reference sequence). This CDR3 reads CASSKQGGDEQFF. The CDR3 DNA reads TGTGCCAGCAGTAAACAGGGTGGGGATGAGCAGTTCTTC.

The rearrangement joins TRBV25-1 to TRBJ1-6; 9 nucleotides agree with TRBD1. Germline trimming cut 5 bases from V and 9 bases from J; bases unmatched to any gene: 5. The germline gives CDR1 MGHDK, CDR2 SYGVNS. The CDR3 runs to 14 residues. The CDR3 region is CASSIGQGISPLHF. The DNA for the CDR3 is TGTGCCAGCAGTATAGGACAGGGGATTTCACCCCTCCACTTT.

The chain combines TRBV5-1 with TRBJ1-4, with TRBD1 matching 8 bases. The CDR3 contains 16 residues. Trimming cost V 0 bases and J 1 base; bases outside gene matches: 2. The V gene's germline CDR1 is SGHRS and CDR2 YFSETQ. The CDR3 region is CASSLDRGITNEKLFF. CDR3 nucleotides: TGCGCCAGCAGCTTGGACAGGGGGATAACTAATGAAAAACTGTTTTTT.

This chain uses TRBV10-1 with TRBJ1-2; D may be TRBD1 (5 bases). The CDR3 totals 14 residues. Germline values: CDR1 WNHNN, CDR2 SYGVQD (reference sequence). Trimming removed 2 bases from V and 0 bases from J, with 7 bases in between. The CDR3 bases are TGCGCCAGCAGTGAGACCAGGGCTAACTATGGCTACACCTTC. Encoded protein: CASSETRANYGYTF.

The V gene is TRBV6-5, the J gene TRBJ1-4, with 10 bases matching TRBD1. The germline V gene has CDR1 MNHEY and CDR2 SVGAGI. The CDR3 totals 14 residues. The V gene end was trimmed by 5 bases and the J gene end by 8 bases; junction bases not matched to a gene: 5. The CDR3 region has the DNA TGTGCCAGCAGTCGTAAGACAGGGGGCGAAAAACTGTTTTTT. This encodes CASSRKTGGEKLFF.

The chain has TRBV4-1 and TRBJ1-5; D is undetermined. Looked up from germline, CDR1 is MGHRA and CDR2 is YSYEKL. The ends were cut back, 4 bases at V and 2 bases at J, with 12 bases in the middle. The CDR3 is made up of 15 amino acids. The chain's CDR3 is CASSRQERGNQPQHF. CDR3 coding DNA: TGCGCCAGCAGCCGCCAGGAAAGAGGCAATCAGCCCCAGCATTTT.

The chain has TRBV28 and TRBJ2-7; a possible D gene is TRBD2 (6 bases). With 4 bases removed from V and 4 bases from J, the gap between germline ends came to 17 bases. The CDR3 loop spans 15 amino acids. Germline assignment: CDR1 MDHEN and CDR2 SYDVKM. CDR3: CASSSLTRGRYEQYV. CDR3 nucleotide sequence: TGTGCCAGCAGTTCCCTCACCCGGGGGAGGTACGAGCAGTACGTC.

This chain connects TRBV5-1 to TRBJ2-3; TRBD2 might be the D (6 bases). This CDR3 has 16 residues. With 4 bases removed from V and 0 bases from J, the gap between germline ends came to 15 bases. The germline V gene has CDR1 SGHRS and CDR2 YFSETQ. The CDR3: CASSPGLVGSTDTQYF. In DNA, the CDR3 is TGCGCCAGCAGCCCGGGACTGGTGGGAAGCACAGATACGCAGTATTTT. The full variable domain, rest sourced from reference TRBV5-1 and TRBJ2-3, is KAGVTQTPRYLIKTRGQQVTLSCSPISGHRSVSWYQQTPGQGLQFLFEYFSETQRNKGNFPGRFSGRQFSNSRSEMNVSTLELGDSALYLCASSPGLVGSTDTQYFGPGTRLTVL.

V gene TRBV6-5 combines with J gene TRBJ1-1; TRBD1 matches 7 bases. V shed 2 bases, J shed 4 bases, and the junction held 4 bases outside the gene matches. Germline CDR1 reads MNHEY; CDR2 reads SVGAGI. The CDR3 has 14 amino acids. CDR3: CASSYRQGSTEAFF. The CDR3 bases are TGTGCCAGCAGTTACAGACAGGGCAGCACTGAAGCTTTCTTT.

J is TRBJ1-2 and V is TRBV27, with D perhaps TRBD1 (5 bases). Per the germline V gene, CDR1 is MNHEY and CDR2 is SMNVEV (reference sequence). The V gene lost 4 bases and the J gene lost 14 bases, with 14 bases spanning the gap. The CDR3 is made up of 11 amino acids. The CDR3 nucleotides are TGTGCCAGCAGTTCAGGGTCGAGGAGAACCTTC. It encodes CASSSGSRRTF.

The chain combines TRBV4-1 with TRBJ2-1; 7 bases agree with TRBD1. Germline loops: CDR1 MGHRA, CDR2 YSYEKL. The V segment lost 6 bases and the J segment 5 bases; nucleotides outside the gene matches: 13. The CDR3 length is 16 residues. The CDR3 here is CASSRTGSTPNNEQFF. The CDR3 DNA follows: TGCGCCAGCAGTCGGACAGGTTCTACCCCGAACAATGAGCAGTTCTTC.

J is TRBJ1-2 and V is TRBV6-6, with D possibly matching TRBD1 (5 bases). Germline V CDR1 and CDR2: MNHNY, SVGAGI (reference sequence). V lost 2 bases and J 8 bases, leaving 18 bases between the germline ends. The CDR3 is 15 amino acids. Here the CDR3 DNA reads TGTGCCAGCAGTTACAGGCCAGGGAACACTGCCGGCTACACCTTC. Its protein is CASSYRPGNTAGYTF.

The chain combines TRBV27 with TRBJ2-2, with D tentatively TRBD2 (6 bases). Germline assignment: CDR1 MNHEY and CDR2 SMNVEV (reference sequence). The V gene lost 6 bases and the J gene lost 2 bases, with 16 bases spanning the gap. This CDR3 contains 16 residues. The CDR3 sequence is CASSRGSILNTGELFF. CDR3 nucleotide sequence: TGTGCCAGCAGCCGGGGGTCAATACTAAACACCGGGGAGCTGTTTTTT.